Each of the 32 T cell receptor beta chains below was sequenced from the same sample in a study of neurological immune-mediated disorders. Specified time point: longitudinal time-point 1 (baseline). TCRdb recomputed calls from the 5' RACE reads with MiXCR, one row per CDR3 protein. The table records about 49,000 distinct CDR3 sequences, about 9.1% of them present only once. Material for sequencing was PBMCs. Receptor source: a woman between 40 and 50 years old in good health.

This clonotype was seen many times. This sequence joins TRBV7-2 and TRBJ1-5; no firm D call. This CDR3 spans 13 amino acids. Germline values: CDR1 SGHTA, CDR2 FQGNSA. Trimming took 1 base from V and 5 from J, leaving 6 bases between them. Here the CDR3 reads CASSLEEDQPQHF. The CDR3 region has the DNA TGTGCCAGCAGCTTAGAAGAGGATCAGCCCCAGCATTTT.

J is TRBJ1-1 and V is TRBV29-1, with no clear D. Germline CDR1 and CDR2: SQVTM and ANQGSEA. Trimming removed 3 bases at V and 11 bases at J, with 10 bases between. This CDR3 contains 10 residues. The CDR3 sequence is CSVETRHAFF. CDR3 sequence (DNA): TGCAGCGTTGAGACTAGACACGCTTTCTTT.

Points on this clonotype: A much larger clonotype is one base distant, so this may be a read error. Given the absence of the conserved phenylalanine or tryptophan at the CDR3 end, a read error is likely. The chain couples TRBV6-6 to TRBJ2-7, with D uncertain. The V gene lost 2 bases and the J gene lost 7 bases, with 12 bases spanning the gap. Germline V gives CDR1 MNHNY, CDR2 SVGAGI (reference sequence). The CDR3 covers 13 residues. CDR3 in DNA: TGTGCCAGCAGTTACCATCGGGTTGAGGAGCAGTACTAC. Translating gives CASSYHRVEEQYY.

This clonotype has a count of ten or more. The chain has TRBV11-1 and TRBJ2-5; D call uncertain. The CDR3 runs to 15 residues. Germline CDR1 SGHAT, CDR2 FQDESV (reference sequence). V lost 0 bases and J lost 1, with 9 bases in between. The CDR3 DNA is TGTGCCAGCAGCTTAGCGCCCCGCCTCCAAGAGACCCAGTACTTC. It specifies CASSLAPRLQETQYF.

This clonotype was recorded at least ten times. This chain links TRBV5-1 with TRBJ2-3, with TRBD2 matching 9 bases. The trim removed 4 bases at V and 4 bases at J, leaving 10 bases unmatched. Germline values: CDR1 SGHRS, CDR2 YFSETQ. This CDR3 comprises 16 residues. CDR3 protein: CASSRERGLASDTQYF. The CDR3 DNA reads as TGCGCCAGCAGCCGGGAGAGGGGACTAGCCTCAGATACGCAGTATTTT.

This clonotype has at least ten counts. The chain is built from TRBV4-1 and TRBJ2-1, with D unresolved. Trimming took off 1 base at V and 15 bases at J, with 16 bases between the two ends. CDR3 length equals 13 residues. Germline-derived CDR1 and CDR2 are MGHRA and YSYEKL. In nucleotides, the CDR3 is TGCGCCAGCAGCCAAGTGGGCTCCCGCTCCGGGTTCTTC. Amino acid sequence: CASSQVGSRSGFF.

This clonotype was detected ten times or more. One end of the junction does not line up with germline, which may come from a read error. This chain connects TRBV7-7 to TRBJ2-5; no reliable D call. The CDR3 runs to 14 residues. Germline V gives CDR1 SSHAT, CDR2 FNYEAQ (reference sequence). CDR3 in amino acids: CASSPIKLGETQYF. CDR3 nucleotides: TGTGCTAGCAGCCCGATCAAGTTAGGCGAGACCCAGTACTTC.

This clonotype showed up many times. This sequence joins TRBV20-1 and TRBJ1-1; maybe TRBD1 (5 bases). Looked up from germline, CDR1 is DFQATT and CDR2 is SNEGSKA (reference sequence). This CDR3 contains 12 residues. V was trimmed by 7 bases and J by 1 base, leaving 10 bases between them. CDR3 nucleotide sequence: TGCAGTGGTGACAGTTCGAACACTGAAGCTTTCTTT. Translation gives CSGDSSNTEAFF.

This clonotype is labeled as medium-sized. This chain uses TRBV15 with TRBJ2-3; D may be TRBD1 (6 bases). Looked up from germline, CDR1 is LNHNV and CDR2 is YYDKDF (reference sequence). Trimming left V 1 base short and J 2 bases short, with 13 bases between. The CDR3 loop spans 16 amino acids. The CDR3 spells CATSRGMAGATDTQYF. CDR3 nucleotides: TGTGCCACCAGCAGAGGCATGGCAGGGGCCACAGATACGCAGTATTTT. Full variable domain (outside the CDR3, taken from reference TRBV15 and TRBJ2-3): DAMVIQNPRYQVTQFGKPVTLSCSQTLNHNVMYWYQQKSSQAPKLLFHYYDKDFNNEADTPDNFQSRRPNTSFCFLDIRSPGLGDTAMYLCATSRGMAGATDTQYFGPGTRLTVL.

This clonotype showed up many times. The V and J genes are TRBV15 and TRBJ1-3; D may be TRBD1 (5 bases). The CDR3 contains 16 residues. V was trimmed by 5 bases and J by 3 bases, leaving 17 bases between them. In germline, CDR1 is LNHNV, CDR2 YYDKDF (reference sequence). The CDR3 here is CATSPPWGSGGNTIYF. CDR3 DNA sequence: TGTGCCACCAGCCCCCCATGGGGGTCAGGTGGAAACACCATATATTTT.

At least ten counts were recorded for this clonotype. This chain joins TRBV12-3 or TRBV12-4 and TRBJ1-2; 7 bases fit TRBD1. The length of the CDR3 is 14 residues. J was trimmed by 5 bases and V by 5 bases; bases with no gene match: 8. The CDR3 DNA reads TGTGCCAGCAGTCCCTGGGACAGAACTTATGGCTACACCTTC. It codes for CASSPWDRTYGYTF.

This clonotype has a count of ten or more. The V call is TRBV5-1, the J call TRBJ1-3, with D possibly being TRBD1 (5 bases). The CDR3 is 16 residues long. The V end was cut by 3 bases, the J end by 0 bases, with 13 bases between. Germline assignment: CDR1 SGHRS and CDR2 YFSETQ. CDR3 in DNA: TGCGCCAGCAGCTCGGGGGACGGCCACTCTGGAAACACCATATATTTT. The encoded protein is CASSSGDGHSGNTIYF. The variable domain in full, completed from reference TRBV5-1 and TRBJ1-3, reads KAGVTQTPRYLIKTRGQQVTLSCSPISGHRSVSWYQQTPGQGLQFLFEYFSETQRNKGNFPGRFSGRQFSNSRSEMNVSTLELGDSALYLCASSSGDGHSGNTIYFGEGSWLTVV.

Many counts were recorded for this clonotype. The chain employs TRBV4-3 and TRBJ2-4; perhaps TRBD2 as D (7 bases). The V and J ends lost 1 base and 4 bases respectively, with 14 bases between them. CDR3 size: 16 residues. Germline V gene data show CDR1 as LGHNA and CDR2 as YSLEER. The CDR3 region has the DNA TGCGCCAGCAGCCAAGGTCAGGGGAGGGGGAAAAACATTCAGTACTTC. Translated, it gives CASSQGQGRGKNIQYF.

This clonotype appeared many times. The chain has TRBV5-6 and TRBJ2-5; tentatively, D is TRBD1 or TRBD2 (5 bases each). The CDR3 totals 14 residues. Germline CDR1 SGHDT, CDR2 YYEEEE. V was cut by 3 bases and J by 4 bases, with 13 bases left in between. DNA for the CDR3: TGTGCCAGCAGCTGGCCAAGTGGGGGAGAGACCCAGTACTTC. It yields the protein CASSWPSGGETQYF.

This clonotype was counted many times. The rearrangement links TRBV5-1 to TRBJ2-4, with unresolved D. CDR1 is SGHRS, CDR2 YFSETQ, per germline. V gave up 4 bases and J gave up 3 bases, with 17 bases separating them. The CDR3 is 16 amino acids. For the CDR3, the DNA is TGCGCCAGCAGCCCCCTGTCCCGCGGCAGCAAAAACATTCAGTACTTC. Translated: CASSPLSRGSKNIQYF. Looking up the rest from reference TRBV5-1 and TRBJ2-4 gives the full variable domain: KAGVTQTPRYLIKTRGQQVTLSCSPISGHRSVSWYQQTPGQGLQFLFEYFSETQRNKGNFPGRFSGRQFSNSRSEMNVSTLELGDSALYLCASSPLSRGSKNIQYFGAGTRLSVL.

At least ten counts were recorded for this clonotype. The CDR3 spells CSARDLATYNEQFF. In nucleotides, the CDR3 is TGCAGTGCTAGAGATCTAGCGACTTACAATGAGCAGTTCTTC. The chain combines TRBV20-1 with TRBJ2-1; the D gene is possibly TRBD2 (6 bases). This CDR3 comprises 14 residues. The germline V and J ends were trimmed by 0 bases and 4 bases, with 10 bases remaining between them. Germline V gives CDR1 DFQATT, CDR2 SNEGSKA (reference sequence).

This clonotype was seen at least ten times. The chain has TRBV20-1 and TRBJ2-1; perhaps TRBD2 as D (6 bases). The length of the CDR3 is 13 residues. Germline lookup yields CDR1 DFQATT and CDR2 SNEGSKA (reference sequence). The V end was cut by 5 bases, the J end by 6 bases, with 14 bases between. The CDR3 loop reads CSAAGSLRNEQFF. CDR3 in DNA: TGCAGTGCTGCCGGGAGTCTCCGCAATGAGCAGTTCTTC.

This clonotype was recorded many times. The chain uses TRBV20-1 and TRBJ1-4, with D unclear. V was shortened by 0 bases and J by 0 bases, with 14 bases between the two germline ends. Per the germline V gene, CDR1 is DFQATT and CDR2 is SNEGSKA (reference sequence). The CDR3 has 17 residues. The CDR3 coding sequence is TGCAGTGCTAGAGAGGCGTTCAGTGATGCAACTAATGAAAAACTGTTTTTT. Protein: CSAREAFSDATNEKLFF.

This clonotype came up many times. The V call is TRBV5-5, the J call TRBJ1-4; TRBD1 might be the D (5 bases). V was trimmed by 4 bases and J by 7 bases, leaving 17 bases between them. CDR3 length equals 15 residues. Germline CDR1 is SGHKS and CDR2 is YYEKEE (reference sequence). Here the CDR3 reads CASSPTGTTGEKLFF. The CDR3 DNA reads TGTGCCAGCAGCCCCACCGGGACCACTGGTGAAAAACTGTTTTTT.

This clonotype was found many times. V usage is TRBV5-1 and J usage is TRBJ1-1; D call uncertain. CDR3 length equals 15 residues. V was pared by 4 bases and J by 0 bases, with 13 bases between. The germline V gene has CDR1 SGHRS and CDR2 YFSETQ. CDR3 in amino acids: CASSASLSMNTEAFF. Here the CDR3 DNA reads TGCGCCAGCAGCGCCAGCCTCTCTATGAACACTGAAGCTTTCTTT.

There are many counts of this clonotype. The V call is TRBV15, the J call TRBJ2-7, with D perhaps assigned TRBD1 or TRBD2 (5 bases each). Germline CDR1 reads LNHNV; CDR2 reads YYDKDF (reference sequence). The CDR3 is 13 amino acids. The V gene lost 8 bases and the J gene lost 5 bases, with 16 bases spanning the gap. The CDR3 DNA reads TGTGCCACCGCCGGGACGGTCTTTCACGAGCAGTACTTC. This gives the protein CATAGTVFHEQYF. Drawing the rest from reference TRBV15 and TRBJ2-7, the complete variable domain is DAMVIQNPRYQVTQFGKPVTLSCSQTLNHNVMYWYQQKSSQAPKLLFHYYDKDFNNEADTPDNFQSRRPNTSFCFLDIRSPGLGDTAMYLCATAGTVFHEQYFGPGTRLTVT.

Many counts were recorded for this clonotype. In nucleotides, the CDR3 is TGTGCCAGCAGTTCGGTATCCTCCTACGAGCAGTACTTC. Its translation: CASSSVSSYEQYF. The J gene is TRBJ2-7, the V gene TRBV28; D not resolved. The V end was cut by 4 bases, the J end by 0 bases, with 7 bases between. The CDR3 has 13 residues. Germline loops: CDR1 MDHEN, CDR2 SYDVKM.

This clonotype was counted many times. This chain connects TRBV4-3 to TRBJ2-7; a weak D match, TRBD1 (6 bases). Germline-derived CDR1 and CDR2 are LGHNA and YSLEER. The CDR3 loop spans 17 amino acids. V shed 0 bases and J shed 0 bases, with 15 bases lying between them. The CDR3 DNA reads TGCGCCAGCAGCCAAGACAGGACAGCCTACTCCTCCTACGAGCAGTACTTC. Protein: CASSQDRTAYSSYEQYF.

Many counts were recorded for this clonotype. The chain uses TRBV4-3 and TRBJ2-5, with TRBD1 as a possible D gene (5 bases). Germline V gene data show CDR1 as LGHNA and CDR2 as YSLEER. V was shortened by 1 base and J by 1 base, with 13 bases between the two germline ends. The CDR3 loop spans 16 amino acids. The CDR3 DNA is TGCGCCAGCAGCCAAGCTCGTGGCAGGGCCCAAGAGACCCAGTACTTC. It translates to CASSQARGRAQETQYF.

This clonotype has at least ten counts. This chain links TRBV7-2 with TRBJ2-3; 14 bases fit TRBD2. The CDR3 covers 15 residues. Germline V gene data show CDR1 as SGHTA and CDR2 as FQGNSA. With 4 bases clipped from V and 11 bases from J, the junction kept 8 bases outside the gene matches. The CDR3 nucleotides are TGTGCCAGCAGCTCGACTAGCGGGAGGGCCCAGGGGCAGTATTTT. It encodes CASSSTSGRAQGQYF.

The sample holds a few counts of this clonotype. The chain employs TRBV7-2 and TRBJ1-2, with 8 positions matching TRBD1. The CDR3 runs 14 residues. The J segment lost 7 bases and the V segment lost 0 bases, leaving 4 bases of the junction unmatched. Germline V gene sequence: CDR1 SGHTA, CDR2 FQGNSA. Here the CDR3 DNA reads TGTGCCAGCAGCTTAGCCGCAGGGGGCTCTGGCTACACCTTC. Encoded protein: CASSLAAGGSGYTF.

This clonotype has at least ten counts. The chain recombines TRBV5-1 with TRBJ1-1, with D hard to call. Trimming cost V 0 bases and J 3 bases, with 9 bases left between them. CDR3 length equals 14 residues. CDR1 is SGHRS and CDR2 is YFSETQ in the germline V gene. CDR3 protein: CASSLGGLDTEAFF. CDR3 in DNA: TGCGCCAGCAGCTTGGGAGGGTTGGACACTGAAGCTTTCTTT.

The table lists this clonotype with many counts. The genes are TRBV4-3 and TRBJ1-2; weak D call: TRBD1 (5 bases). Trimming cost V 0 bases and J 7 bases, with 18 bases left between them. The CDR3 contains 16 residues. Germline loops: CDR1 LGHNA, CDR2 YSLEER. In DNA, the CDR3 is TGCGCCAGCAGCCAAGAAACCTCGGGGGGGTGGAGTGGCTACACCTTC. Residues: CASSQETSGGWSGYTF.

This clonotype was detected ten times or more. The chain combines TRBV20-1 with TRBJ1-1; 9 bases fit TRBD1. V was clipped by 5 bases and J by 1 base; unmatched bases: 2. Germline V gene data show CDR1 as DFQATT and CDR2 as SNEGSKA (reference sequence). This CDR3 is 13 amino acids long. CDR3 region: CSAAGQGNTEAFF. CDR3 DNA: TGCAGTGCTGCGGGACAGGGGAACACTGAAGCTTTCTTT.

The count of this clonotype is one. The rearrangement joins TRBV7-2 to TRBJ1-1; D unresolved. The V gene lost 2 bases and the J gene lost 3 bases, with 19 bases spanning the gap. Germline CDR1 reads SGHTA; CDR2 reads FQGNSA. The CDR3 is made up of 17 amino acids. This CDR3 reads CASSLLDWAYSDTEAFF. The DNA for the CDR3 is TGTGCCAGCAGCTTATTGGATTGGGCCTACTCGGACACTGAAGCTTTCTTT.

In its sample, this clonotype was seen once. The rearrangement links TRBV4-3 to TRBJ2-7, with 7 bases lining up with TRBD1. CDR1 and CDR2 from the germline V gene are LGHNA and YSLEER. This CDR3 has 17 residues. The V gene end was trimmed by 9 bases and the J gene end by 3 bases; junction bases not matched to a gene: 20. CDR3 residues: CASSKDGSASGGYEQYF. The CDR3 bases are TGCGCCAGTAGCAAAGATGGGTCAGCGTCAGGGGGCTACGAGCAGTACTTC.

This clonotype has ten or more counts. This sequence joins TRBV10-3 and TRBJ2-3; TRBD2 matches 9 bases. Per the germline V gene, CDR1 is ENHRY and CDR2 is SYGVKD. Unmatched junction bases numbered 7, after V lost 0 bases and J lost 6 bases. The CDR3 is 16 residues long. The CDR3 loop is CAISESSAGGQDTQYF. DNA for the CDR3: TGTGCCATCAGTGAGTCGTCAGCGGGGGGCCAGGATACGCAGTATTTT.